Presented here are 12 T cell receptor beta chains from one specimen sequenced in a study of blood T cell repertoires in COVID-19 (dated by TCRdb to 2020 to 2022). The method was the immunoSEQ multiplex PCR assay. TCRdb holds this immuneACCESS table with in-frame rearrangements only. Some clones are missing; in checked studies, unresolved V genes explain under half, and the rest has no known cause. This sample holds 150,000 to 200,000 clones; roughly 84% were observed only once. Of the sample, about 10% falls within the top ten clones. Input material: peripheral blood. The receptors shown here come from a woman older than 75 with active or convalescent COVID-19.

V gene TRBV5-4 combines with J gene TRBJ1-1; 7 bases agree with TRBD1. This CDR3 contains 15 residues. The trim removed 6 bases at V and 2 bases at J, leaving 10 bases unmatched. Germline-derived CDR1 and CDR2 are SGHNT and YYREEE (reference sequence). In nucleotides, the CDR3 is TGTGCCAGCAAGGGGGCAGGCGACCGTAACACTGAAGCTTTCTTT. Translated: CASKGAGDRNTEAFF.

The chain uses TRBV9 and TRBJ1-1, with D possibly TRBD1 on 6 matching bases. Germline lookup yields CDR1 SGDLS and CDR2 YYNGEE. V gave up 4 bases and J gave up 1 base, with 11 bases separating them. The CDR3 sequence is 14 residues long. CDR3 DNA sequence: TGTGCCAGCAGCCCGACGGACAGGAACACTGAAGCTTTCTTT. It specifies CASSPTDRNTEAFF.

This clone was observed a few times. The rearrangement links TRBV11-2 to TRBJ2-1, with 9 bases that match TRBD1. The germline gives CDR1 SGHAT, CDR2 FQNNGV. There are 15 residues in the CDR3. Trimming removed 6 bases from V and 7 bases from J; junction bases left unmatched: 10. CDR3 sequence (DNA): TGTGCCAGCAGGCTACTGGGGGACAGGGAAAATGAGCAGTTCTTC. Protein product: CASRLLGDRENEQFF.

The genes are TRBV19 and TRBJ1-1, with D perhaps matching TRBD1 (5 bases). Germline V lookup: CDR1 LNHDA, CDR2 SQIVND (reference sequence). This CDR3 is built from 13 residues. Trimming took 5 bases from V and 5 from J, leaving 12 bases between them. The CDR3 DNA reads as TGTGCCAGTAGTCTAGGGGCAAGTACTGAAGCTTTCTTT. Protein sequence: CASSLGASTEAFF.

The chain carries TRBV18 and TRBJ2-2; D gene ambiguous. The V gene's germline CDR1 is KGHSH and CDR2 LQKENI. V lost 0 bases and J lost 6, with 8 bases in between. CDR3 length: 14 amino acids. The chain's CDR3 is CASSPPAFPGELFF. In nucleotides, the CDR3 is TGTGCCAGCTCACCACCGGCTTTTCCCGGGGAGCTGTTTTTT.

The chain carries TRBV7-2 and TRBJ2-2, with 8 bases that match TRBD2. The V segment lost 2 bases and the J segment 9 bases; nucleotides outside the gene matches: 20. This CDR3 contains 19 residues. The V gene's germline CDR1 is SGHTA and CDR2 FQGNSA. CDR3 region: CASSLMLSGLAGWDWELFF. CDR3 DNA sequence: TGTGCCAGCAGCTTAATGTTATCGGGGCTAGCGGGTTGGGACTGGGAGCTGTTTTTT. Using reference TRBV7-2 and TRBJ2-2 for the parts outside the CDR3, the full variable domain is GAGVSQSPSNKVTEKGKDVELRCDPISGHTALYWYRQSLGQGLEFLIYFQGNSAPDKSGLPSDRFSAERTGGSVSTLTIQRTQQEDSAVYLCASSLMLSGLAGWDWELFFGEGSRLTVL.

V gene TRBV6-5 combines with J gene TRBJ2-1, with D maybe TRBD1 (6 bases). The CDR3 has 13 amino acids. The V gene lost 6 bases and the J gene lost 5 bases, with 11 bases spanning the gap. Germline V gives CDR1 MNHEY, CDR2 SVGAGI. The CDR3 DNA sequence: TGTGCCAGCAGAGTAAACAGGGACAATGAGCAGTTCTTC. Amino acid sequence: CASRVNRDNEQFF.

This chain connects TRBV7-2 to TRBJ1-5, with a weak D call TRBD1 (5 bases). The germline V gene has CDR1 SGHTA and CDR2 FQGNSA. The CDR3 has 13 residues. V was pared by 4 bases and J by 7 bases, with 11 bases between. Here the CDR3 reads CASSSGQHQPQHF. Written as DNA, the CDR3 is TGTGCCAGCAGCTCAGGGCAACACCAGCCCCAGCATTTT.

The V and J genes are TRBV7-3 and TRBJ2-2, with TRBD1 as a possible D gene (6 bases). V gave up 3 bases and J gave up 0 bases, with 11 bases separating them. The CDR3 consists of 16 residues. Looked up from germline, CDR1 is SGHTA and CDR2 is FQGTGA. The CDR3 reads CASSLESGANTGELFF. The CDR3 nucleotides read TGTGCCAGCAGCTTGGAGTCAGGGGCGAACACCGGGGAGCTGTTTTTT.

The count of this clone is one. The chain joins TRBV7-6 to TRBJ1-1, with D unresolved. Trimming stripped 5 bases from V and 1 base from J, with 14 bases between. The V gene's germline CDR1 is SGHVS and CDR2 FNYEAQ. The CDR3 length is 15 residues. This CDR3 is CASSPTGEGNTEAFF. The CDR3 DNA reads TGTGCCAGCAGCCCCACGGGAGAGGGGAACACTGAAGCTTTCTTT.

CDR3 loop: CARGRETQYF. In DNA form, the CDR3 reads TGTGCCAGGGGCAGGGAGACCCAGTACTTC. This rearrangement joins TRBV5-8 to TRBJ2-5; D is ambiguous. The CDR3 has 10 amino acids. Trimming took off 8 bases at V and 5 bases at J, with 7 bases between the two ends. CDR1 SGHTS and CDR2 YDEGEE come from the germline V gene.

J is TRBJ2-3 and V is TRBV4-1; 7 bases line up with TRBD2. This CDR3 region has 18 residues. Trimming cost V 1 base and J 3 bases; bases outside gene matches: 13. Germline loops: CDR1 MGHRA, CDR2 YSYEKL. CDR3 loop: CASSQVPRAGEGTDTQYF. CDR3 DNA: TGCGCCAGCAGCCAAGTACCTAGGGCGGGAGAGGGGACAGATACGCAGTATTTT.